The 27 T cell receptor beta chains listed next were all sequenced from one sample in a study of blood T cell repertoires in COVID-19. Profiled with immunoSEQ multiplex PCR; TCRdb holds only in-frame clones, not every one. The sample comprises roughly 39,000 clones, around 83% of which are singletons, and about 4.1% rests with the top ten. Source material: peripheral blood. The receptors stem from a man between 60 and 75 years old with acute or convalescent COVID-19.

The chain has TRBV3-1 (or the pseudogene TRBV3-2) and TRBJ2-7; D uncertain. This CDR3 has 13 amino acids. CDR1 and CDR2 from the germline V gene are LGHDT and YNNKEL (reference sequence). V dropped 3 bases and J dropped 4 bases, with 10 bases sitting between them. CDR3 DNA sequence: TGTGCCAGCAGCCAGCTCCTCGGGTACGAGCAGTACTTC. It encodes CASSQLLGYEQYF.

The V call is TRBV28, the J call TRBJ2-7, with D unresolved. V was trimmed by 5 bases and J by 0 bases, leaving 11 bases between them. CDR1 and CDR2 (germline): MDHEN, SYDVKM. The CDR3 length is 14 residues. The CDR3 sequence: CASSGPMSSYEQYF. The CDR3 bases are TGTGCCAGCAGTGGGCCTATGAGCTCCTACGAGCAGTACTTC.

This rearrangement joins TRBV3-1 (or the pseudogene TRBV3-2) to TRBJ2-3; the D gene is possibly TRBD2 (7 bases). Germline CDR1 is LGHDT and CDR2 is YNNKEL (reference sequence). V shed 1 base and J shed 3 bases, with 17 bases lying between them. The length of the CDR3 is 17 residues. The chain's CDR3 is CASSQAYHREGTDTQYF. The CDR3 nucleotides read TGTGCCAGCAGCCAAGCTTACCACAGGGAGGGGACAGATACGCAGTATTTT.

The chain recombines TRBV5-1 with TRBJ1-1, with D possibly TRBD1 on 5 matching bases. CDR3 length: 14 residues. V was pared by 2 bases and J by 4 bases, with 12 bases between. Germline lookup yields CDR1 SGHRS and CDR2 YFSETQ. This chain's CDR3 is CASSFTQGGTEAFF. The CDR3 coding sequence is TGCGCCAGCAGCTTCACTCAGGGTGGCACTGAAGCTTTCTTT.

The chain couples TRBV4-1 to TRBJ1-3, with D uncertain. Germline V lookup: CDR1 MGHRA, CDR2 YSYEKL. This CDR3 spans 15 amino acids. V was trimmed by 4 bases and J by 3 bases, leaving 13 bases between them. CDR3 bases: TGCGCCAGCAGCCCTCAGGAGGGTAGTGGAAACACCATATATTTT. Its protein product is CASSPQEGSGNTIYF.

This rearrangement joins TRBV19 to TRBJ2-6; D remains ambiguous. Trimming pared 8 bases from V and 4 bases from J, leaving 18 bases between. Germline V gene sequence: CDR1 LNHDA, CDR2 SQIVND (reference sequence). The CDR3 length is 16 residues. The DNA of the CDR3 is TGTGCCAGTTGTGGGCAGGAACTTACCGGGGCCAACGTCCTGACTTTC. Translated: CASCGQELTGANVLTF.

The chain links TRBV4-3 to TRBJ1-1; no clear D. CDR3 length: 13 amino acids. Germline CDR1 reads LGHNA; CDR2 reads YSLEER. V lost 3 bases and J 1 base, leaving 6 bases between the germline ends. The DNA for the CDR3 is TGCGCCAGCAGCCAGAACGGGAACACTGAAGCTTTCTTT. Protein sequence: CASSQNGNTEAFF.

The rearrangement joins TRBV19 to TRBJ1-2, with TRBD1 matching 7 bases. With V trimmed by 4 bases and J by 4 bases, 9 bases remained unmatched. Per germline, CDR1 LNHDA and CDR2 SQIVND (reference sequence). This CDR3 contains 15 residues. The CDR3 DNA reads as TGTGCCAGTAGTACGGCGGGGACAGATACCTATGGCTACACCTTC. Protein sequence: CASSTAGTDTYGYTF.

This rearrangement joins TRBV6-1 to TRBJ1-1, with TRBD1 matching over 8 bases. V lost 6 bases to trimming and J lost 5 bases; unmatched junction nucleotides: 8. The CDR3 is 14 amino acids. Germline loops: CDR1 MNHNS, CDR2 SASEGT. The CDR3 sequence: CASSSRGPPTEAFF. The CDR3 nucleotides are TGTGCCAGCAGCAGCAGGGGGCCACCTACTGAAGCTTTCTTT.

The chain employs TRBV5-1 and TRBJ1-4, with 7 positions matching TRBD1. Germline values: CDR1 SGHRS, CDR2 YFSETQ. The length of the CDR3 is 17 residues. V lost 5 bases to trimming and J lost 2 bases; unmatched junction nucleotides: 12. CDR3 in amino acids: CASRQGTGASTNEKLFF. CDR3 in DNA: TGCGCCAGCAGGCAGGGAACAGGGGCGAGCACTAATGAAAAACTGTTTTTT. Variable domain in full (rest from reference TRBV5-1 and TRBJ1-4): KAGVTQTPRYLIKTRGQQVTLSCSPISGHRSVSWYQQTPGQGLQFLFEYFSETQRNKGNFPGRFSGRQFSNSRSEMNVSTLELGDSALYLCASRQGTGASTNEKLFFGSGTQLSVL.

This clone came up a few times. This chain uses TRBV7-9 with TRBJ1-4; possible D gene TRBD1, 6 bases. This CDR3 is built from 16 residues. V shed 0 bases and J shed 8 bases, with 16 bases lying between them. The germline V gene has CDR1 SEHNR and CDR2 FQNEAQ (reference sequence). CDR3 nucleotide sequence: TGTGCCAGCAGCTTAGCATCGGCCAGGGGAGGGGAAAAACTGTTTTTT. Translation: CASSLASARGGEKLFF.

The chain carries TRBV11-2 and TRBJ1-4; D remains unclear. The V gene lost 5 bases and the J gene lost 1 base, with 11 bases spanning the gap. Germline CDR1 is SGHAT and CDR2 is FQNNGV. The CDR3 runs 15 residues. The CDR3 loop is CASSRGRGTNEKLFF. The CDR3 DNA is TGTGCCAGCAGCCGAGGACGGGGAACTAATGAAAAACTGTTTTTT.

The rearrangement links TRBV27 to TRBJ1-5; possible D gene TRBD1, 5 bases. Germline V gene sequence: CDR1 MNHEY, CDR2 SMNVEV (reference sequence). This CDR3 is built from 17 residues. V lost 5 bases and J 5 bases, leaving 22 bases between the germline ends. Here the CDR3 DNA reads TGTGCCAGCAGTCCCTACCGAAACCCGGGGGGAGATCAGCCCCAGCATTTT. This gives the protein CASSPYRNPGGDQPQHF.

The chain couples TRBV28 to TRBJ1-1; no reliable D call. The ends were cut back, 4 bases at V and 4 bases at J, with 16 bases in the middle. The CDR3 runs 15 residues. Germline V gene data show CDR1 as MDHEN and CDR2 as SYDVKM. CDR3 sequence: CASSSPRGGRTEAFF. Written as DNA, the CDR3 is TGTGCCAGCAGTTCCCCCCGGGGAGGCCGCACTGAAGCTTTCTTT.

The chain couples TRBV5-6 to TRBJ1-1; D is possibly TRBD1 (5 bases). The germline V and J ends were trimmed by 0 bases and 4 bases, with 10 bases remaining between them. The CDR3 covers 14 residues. Per the germline V gene, CDR1 is SGHDT and CDR2 is YYEEEE. CDR3 protein: CASSLAGGSTEAFF. In DNA, the CDR3 is TGTGCCAGCAGCTTGGCCGGGGGGAGCACTGAAGCTTTCTTT.

The rearrangement uses TRBV18 and TRBJ1-1, with 9 bases lining up with TRBD1. CDR1 is KGHSH, CDR2 LQKENI, per germline. The CDR3 covers 15 residues. Germline trimming cut 1 base from V and 8 bases from J; bases unmatched to any gene: 8. The CDR3 loop is CASSPLRGQGVEAFF. The CDR3 nucleotides are TGTGCCAGCTCACCACTCCGGGGACAGGGAGTAGAAGCTTTCTTT.

J is TRBJ1-1 and V is TRBV6-1, with D maybe TRBD1 (6 bases). Germline assignment: CDR1 MNHNS and CDR2 SASEGT. V was pared by 3 bases and J by 11 bases, with 16 bases between. This CDR3 contains 13 residues. CDR3 in DNA: TGTGCCAGCAGTGAGGACAGCCCAGGTATGGCTTTCTTT. Protein product: CASSEDSPGMAFF.

This chain connects TRBV28 to TRBJ2-7; 9 bases match TRBD2. V shed 3 bases, J shed 9 bases, and the junction held 9 bases outside the gene matches. Germline lookup yields CDR1 MDHEN and CDR2 SYDVKM. This CDR3 has 14 residues. CDR3 region: CASSFGGGGPGQYF. In DNA, the CDR3 is TGTGCCAGCAGTTTCGGCGGGGGGGGCCCCGGGCAGTACTTC.

The V and J genes are TRBV5-1 and TRBJ2-1; a weak D match, TRBD1 (6 bases). The germline V gene encodes CDR1 SGHRS and CDR2 YFSETQ. There are 15 residues in the CDR3. Between the trimmed V and J ends, which lost 4 bases and 0 bases, there was a span of 11 bases. Here the CDR3 DNA reads TGCGCCAGCAGCCTGACAGGCCGCTCCTACAATGAGCAGTTCTTC. Amino acids: CASSLTGRSYNEQFF.

The CDR3 spells CASSFGENTEAFF. CDR3 nucleotides: TGTGCCAGCAGCTTTGGAGAAAACACTGAAGCTTTCTTT. The chain recombines TRBV7-9 with TRBJ1-1, with unresolved D. Trimming took off 3 bases at V and 2 bases at J, with 7 bases between the two ends. This CDR3 is built from 13 residues. CDR1 is SEHNR, CDR2 FQNEAQ, per germline (reference sequence).

The CDR3 coding sequence is TGTGCCAGCAGTCGACTAGCGGGCGTAGCCTACGAGCAGTACTTC. Its protein is CASSRLAGVAYEQYF. The chain is built from TRBV2 and TRBJ2-7; 10 bases agree with TRBD2. The CDR3 sequence is 15 residues long. The V gene's germline CDR1 is SNHLY and CDR2 FYNNEI. Unmatched junction bases numbered 6, after V lost 5 bases and J lost 2 bases.

The chain links TRBV28 to TRBJ1-1; no firm D call. The length of the CDR3 is 14 residues. From germline, CDR1 is MDHEN and CDR2 SYDVKM. Trimming took off 7 bases at V and 3 bases at J, with 15 bases between the two ends. The CDR3 loop reads CASISGSGYTEAFF. The CDR3 region has the DNA TGTGCCAGCATTTCTGGGTCGGGGTACACTGAAGCTTTCTTT.

In its sample, this clone was seen once. The V gene is TRBV28, the J gene TRBJ2-6; 9 positions agree with TRBD1. This CDR3 region has 18 residues. The V and J ends lost 10 bases and 0 bases, in that order; junction bases with no gene match: 13. Germline V lookup: CDR1 MDHEN, CDR2 SYDVKM. CDR3 DNA: TGTGCCACCAGGGCCTCCCCGGGACAGGGCTCTGGGGCCAACGTCCTGACTTTC. Its translation is CATRASPGQGSGANVLTF.

The chain recombines TRBV9 with TRBJ2-2; possibly TRBD2 for D (6 bases). CDR1 is SGDLS, CDR2 YYNGEE, per germline. Trimming cost V 0 bases and J 4 bases, with 10 bases left between them. The CDR3 is 15 amino acids. CDR3 coding DNA: TGTGCCAGCAGCGTAGTAGGAGGGGCCACCGGGGAGCTGTTTTTT. Protein: CASSVVGGATGELFF.

V gene TRBV7-9 combines with J gene TRBJ2-1; the D gene is possibly TRBD2 (5 bases). The germline V and J ends were trimmed by 1 base and 5 bases, with 12 bases remaining between them. There are 15 residues in the CDR3. Germline lookup yields CDR1 SEHNR and CDR2 FQNEAQ (reference sequence). Here the CDR3 reads CASSLVAVGNNEQFF. The CDR3 bases are TGTGCCAGCAGCTTAGTGGCAGTCGGGAACAATGAGCAGTTCTTC.

The J gene is TRBJ1-1, the V gene TRBV7-3; maybe TRBD1 (5 bases). Trimming pared 4 bases from V and 2 bases from J, leaving 11 bases between. This CDR3 has 14 amino acids. Germline CDR1 is SGHTA and CDR2 is FQGTGA. The CDR3 nucleotides read TGTGCCAGCAGCTCGGGACTTTTTAACACTGAAGCTTTCTTT. Translated, it gives CASSSGLFNTEAFF. The variable domain in full, with the rest retrieved from reference TRBV7-3 and TRBJ1-1, is GAGVSQTPSNKVTEKGKYVELRCDPISGHTALYWYRQSLGQGPEFLIYFQGTGAADDSGLPNDRFFAVRPEGSVSTLKIQRTERGDSAVYLCASSSGLFNTEAFFGQGTRLTVV.

V gene TRBV6-6 combines with J gene TRBJ2-3, with 12 positions matching TRBD1. Per germline, CDR1 MNHNY and CDR2 SVGAGI (reference sequence). CDR3 length: 14 amino acids. The trim removed 5 bases at V and 9 bases at J, leaving 6 bases unmatched. In nucleotides, the CDR3 is TGTGCCAGCAGTCGGGACAGGGGGCAAAAGACGCAGTATTTT. Its protein product is CASSRDRGQKTQYF.